The 18 T cell receptor beta chains below were found in one sample sequenced in a study of cytomegalovirus exposure and HLA in healthy donors (dated by TCRdb to 2015 to 2018). The library was produced with the immunoSEQ multiplex PCR assay. For the multiplex PCR, a mixture combining 60 forward primers for TCR Vbeta segments and 13 reverse primers for TCR Jbeta segments was used. In TCRdb, the immuneACCESS table is reduced to in-frame sequences with V and J assigned. These tables do not hold every clone; where another copy was compared, an unresolved V gene accounts for under half, and the others remain unexplained. This sample's listing comprises about 200,000 clones. The ten most abundant clones make up less than 0.85% of the sample. The sample comprised PBMCs. Source of these receptors: a boy under 18 in good health and CMV-seronegative.

The CDR3 loop is CASSTSGGANGELFF. The DNA for the CDR3 is TGCGCCAGCAGCACTAGCGGGGGGGCCAACGGGGAGCTGTTTTTT. This chain joins TRBV5-1 and TRBJ2-2, with 13 bases fitting TRBD2. J gave up 7 bases and V 4 bases, and 4 bases lay outside the gene matches. CDR1 is SGHRS and CDR2 is YFSETQ in the germline V gene. There are 15 residues in the CDR3.

The chain combines TRBV4-1 with TRBJ2-1, with TRBD1 matching over 9 bases. From germline, CDR1 is MGHRA and CDR2 YSYEKL. The CDR3 spans 17 residues. J lost 6 bases, V lost 0 bases, and 9 bases had no gene match. The DNA of the CDR3 is TGCGCCAGCAGCCAAGATCCGGACAGGGGTTACGCCAATGAGCAGTTCTTC. It translates to CASSQDPDRGYANEQFF.

The CDR3 here is CASSRSESGANVLTF. The DNA of the CDR3 is TGTGCCAGCTCCCGCTCGGAGTCTGGGGCCAACGTCCTGACTTTC. The chain has TRBV18 and TRBJ2-6; D ambiguous. V was clipped by 6 bases and J by 1 base, with 10 bases between them. Germline CDR1 KGHSH, CDR2 LQKENI. The CDR3 consists of 15 residues.

V gene TRBV2 combines with J gene TRBJ2-7; TRBD1 matches 8 bases. Germline trimming cut 6 bases from V and 6 bases from J; bases unmatched to any gene: 10. This CDR3 is built from 14 residues. Germline V gene lookup returns CDR1 SNHLY and CDR2 FYNNEI. The chain's CDR3 is CASRLAGQGREQYF. DNA of the CDR3: TGTGCCAGCAGATTAGCTGGACAGGGCCGCGAGCAGTACTTC.

The chain links TRBV11-1 to TRBJ2-1; TRBD2 aligns across 15 bases. Germline loops: CDR1 SGHAT, CDR2 FQDESV (reference sequence). This CDR3 contains 15 residues. V lost 4 bases to trimming and J lost 8 bases; unmatched junction nucleotides: 3. The CDR3 sequence is CASSSGLAGGDEQFF. The CDR3 DNA sequence: TGTGCCAGCAGCTCCGGACTAGCGGGGGGGGATGAGCAGTTCTTC.

The chain links TRBV5-5 to TRBJ2-2, with D possibly TRBD2 on 6 matching bases. Germline assignment: CDR1 SGHKS and CDR2 YYEKEE (reference sequence). V was clipped by 3 bases and J by 1 base, with 7 bases between them. The CDR3 extends over 14 amino acids. CDR3 sequence (DNA): TGTGCCAGCAGCTCGGGGGTGAACACCGGGGAGCTGTTTTTT. Protein sequence: CASSSGVNTGELFF.

CDR3 region: CSVEPFDGGYNEQFF. DNA for the CDR3: TGCAGCGTTGAACCCTTTGACGGCGGTTATAATGAGCAGTTCTTC. The rearrangement links TRBV29-1 to TRBJ2-1, with unresolved D. Germline values: CDR1 SQVTM, CDR2 ANQGSEA. This CDR3 has 15 residues. V gave up 2 bases and J gave up 7 bases, with 18 bases separating them.

The chain has TRBV9 and TRBJ2-7; 9 nucleotides align to TRBD1. Trimming cost V 3 bases and J 6 bases; bases outside gene matches: 7. CDR1 and CDR2 (germline): SGDLS, YYNGEE. The CDR3 contains 14 residues. CDR3 sequence: CASSASGTGSEQYF. In DNA, the CDR3 is TGTGCCAGCAGCGCCTCCGGGACAGGGTCCGAGCAGTACTTC.

J is TRBJ2-1 and V is TRBV11-3; 9 nucleotides align to TRBD1. Trimming at V came to 3 bases and at J to 11 bases, leaving 5 bases not matched to a gene. The CDR3 loop spans 13 amino acids. CDR1 is SGHNT, CDR2 YENEEA, per germline. The CDR3 DNA reads TGTGCCAGCAGCTTCCGGACAGGGGACAAGCAGTTCTTC. Translated, it gives CASSFRTGDKQFF.

On this clone itself: One junction end does not reproduce the germline sequence, and a read error may be involved. The rearrangement uses TRBV29-1 and TRBJ2-7; 11 bases agree with TRBD2. CDR3 length: 17 residues. Germline V CDR1 and CDR2: SQVTM, ANQGSEA. CDR3 residues: CSVEEVLLTSGGGEQYF. CDR3 nucleotide sequence: TGCAGCGTCGAAGAAGTGTTACTCACTAGCGGGGGAGGAGAGCAGTACTTC.

CDR3 region: CASTRGAQETQYF. The DNA for the CDR3 is TGTGCCAGCACGCGGGGGGCTCAAGAGACCCAGTACTTC. The chain recombines TRBV28 with TRBJ2-5; 8 bases agree with TRBD2. The trim removed 7 bases at V and 2 bases at J, leaving 3 bases unmatched. The length of the CDR3 is 13 residues. From germline, CDR1 is MDHEN and CDR2 SYDVKM. Full variable domain (rest looked up from reference TRBV28 and TRBJ2-5): DVKVTQSSRYLVKRTGEKVFLECVQDMDHENMFWYRQDPGLGLRLIYFSYDVKMKEKGDIPEGYSVSREKKERFSLILESASTNQTSMYLCASTRGAQETQYFGPGTRLLVL.

V and J are TRBV11-3 and TRBJ2-3; maybe TRBD1 (5 bases). Germline V gene lookup returns CDR1 SGHNT and CDR2 YENEEA. This CDR3 contains 14 residues. Trimming cost V 5 bases and J 1 base, with 10 bases left between them. The CDR3 DNA is TGTGCCAGCAGCCGACAGAGTGGCACAGATACGCAGTATTTT. This sequence encodes CASSRQSGTDTQYF.

V and J are TRBV5-5 and TRBJ1-6, with D unresolved. Trimming removed 0 bases from V and 0 bases from J, with 10 bases in between. This CDR3 is 17 amino acids long. Germline CDR1 is SGHKS and CDR2 is YYEKEE (reference sequence). The CDR3 sequence is CASSLGGLSSYNSPLHF. The DNA of the CDR3 is TGTGCCAGCAGCTTGGGAGGGCTGAGCTCCTATAATTCACCCCTCCACTTT.

The chain employs TRBV6-6 and TRBJ2-5; TRBD2 matches 9 bases. Matching the DNA end better, TRBJ2-7 makes the J call doubtful. CDR3 size: 15 residues. CDR1 is MNHNY and CDR2 is SVGAGI in the germline V gene (reference sequence). The CDR3 DNA sequence: TGTGCCAGCAGTTACAGTAGCGGGGGTATTTACGAGCAGTACTTC. Translating it yields CASSYSSGGIYEQYF.

The V and J genes are TRBV13 and TRBJ2-7; possible D gene TRBD1, 5 bases. From germline, CDR1 is PRHDT and CDR2 FYEKMQ (reference sequence). V was trimmed by 0 bases and J by 3 bases, leaving 9 bases between them. CDR3 length: 14 amino acids. CDR3 sequence (DNA): TGTGCCAGCAGCTTAGGCCTACAGGACTACGAGCAGTACTTC. This gives the protein CASSLGLQDYEQYF.

Written as DNA, the CDR3 is TGTGCCAGCAGTCCGCCCCTCCGGGATACGCAGTATTTT. Amino acids: CASSPPLRDTQYF. The chain couples TRBV2 to TRBJ2-3; D gene ambiguous. The V gene lost 5 bases and the J gene lost 6 bases, with 12 bases spanning the gap. The germline V gene has CDR1 SNHLY and CDR2 FYNNEI. This CDR3 is 13 amino acids long.

The V and J genes are TRBV9 and TRBJ2-3; tentative D call: TRBD1 (6 bases). Germline-derived CDR1 and CDR2 are SGDLS and YYNGEE. Trimming took off 3 bases at V and 3 bases at J, with 14 bases between the two ends. There are 15 residues in the CDR3. The CDR3 nucleotides are TGTGCCAGCAGCGAACTCAGGGGACGAACAGATACGCAGTATTTT. This sequence encodes CASSELRGRTDTQYF.

This chain joins TRBV7-9 and TRBJ1-2; D possibly corresponds to TRBD1 (5 bases). The germline V and J ends were trimmed by 3 bases and 4 bases, with 6 bases remaining between them. Germline CDR1 reads SEHNR; CDR2 reads FQNEAQ (reference sequence). The CDR3 runs to 12 residues. The CDR3 is CASSLTAYGYTF. The CDR3 DNA reads as TGTGCCAGCAGCTTGACAGCCTATGGCTACACCTTC.